The 15 T cell receptor beta chains in this list originate from one sample, sequenced in a study of T cells in Graves' hyperthyroidism and ophthalmopathy (dated by TCRdb to between 2017 and 2020). The receptor library was made with multiplex PCR. Sequencing took place on an Illumina HiSeq 2000. The TCR beta CDR3 regions were amplified from RNA transcripts. A first-round RT-PCR of the TCR CDR3 used the HTBI primer set with the Qiagen OneStep RT-PCR kit. TCRdb trimmed the raw reads at Q25, called clones with MiXCR and kept productive beta chains. Entries that share a CDR3 protein sequence are merged under the most common genes and DNA. This sample comprises some 560,000 distinct CDR3 sequences, around 13% of them detected only once. The top ten clones comprise about 15% of the sample. Sequenced: blood. Every receptor here comes from a woman in her thirties or forties with Graves' hyperthyroidism.

Ten or more counts support this clonotype. The CDR3 reads CASSPGGGGSYEQYF. CDR3 nucleotide sequence: TGTGCCAGCAGCCCTGGCGGGGGCGGGAGCTACGAGCAGTACTTC. V is TRBV3-1 and J is TRBJ2-7, with D possibly matching TRBD2 (7 bases). CDR1 is LGHDT and CDR2 is YNNKEL in the germline V gene (reference sequence). V lost 4 bases and J 3 bases, leaving 16 bases between the germline ends. The CDR3 spans 15 residues.

This clonotype was seen repeatedly, ten times or more. The rearrangement links TRBV7-9 to TRBJ2-5; possibly TRBD1 for D (6 bases). The length of the CDR3 is 16 residues. Trimming shortened V by 1 base and J by 4 bases, and 16 bases separated the two germline ends. Germline CDR1 SEHNR, CDR2 FQNEAQ (reference sequence). The CDR3 DNA follows: TGTGCCAGCAGCTTAGGGCCAAATACAGGGCCAGAGACCCAGTACTTC. It yields the protein CASSLGPNTGPETQYF.

This clonotype occurred many times. This chain joins TRBV9 and TRBJ2-7, with D perhaps matching TRBD1 or TRBD2 (5 bases each). Trimming left V 0 bases short and J 5 bases short, with 9 bases between. Germline V gene lookup returns CDR1 SGDLS and CDR2 YYNGEE. The CDR3 extends over 13 amino acids. The CDR3 sequence is CASSVAGGDEQYF. CDR3 DNA sequence: TGTGCCAGCAGCGTAGCTGGGGGTGACGAGCAGTACTTC.

This clonotype was detected many times. The chain links TRBV28 to TRBJ2-1, with 9 bases that match TRBD2. The CDR3 runs 14 residues. Germline V gene sequence: CDR1 MDHEN, CDR2 SYDVKM. V lost 5 bases and J lost 8; bases outside the gene matches: 7. The CDR3 loop is CASSPAGGPDEQFF. CDR3 sequence (DNA): TGTGCCAGCAGTCCGGCGGGAGGGCCCGATGAGCAGTTCTTC.

At least ten counts were recorded for this clonotype. This chain connects TRBV5-1 to TRBJ2-7; 7 bases fit TRBD2. Germline CDR1 reads SGHRS; CDR2 reads YFSETQ. The CDR3 covers 16 residues. Germline trimming cut 4 bases from V and 3 bases from J; bases unmatched to any gene: 13. This CDR3 is CASSAGTTSLHYEQYF. The DNA for the CDR3 is TGCGCCAGCAGCGCCGGGACTACCTCGCTACACTACGAGCAGTACTTC.

In this sample, this clonotype turned up a few times. V usage is TRBV30 and J usage is TRBJ2-1; 10 bases line up with TRBD2. The V segment lost 1 base and the J segment 13 bases; nucleotides outside the gene matches: 10. Germline V gene lookup returns CDR1 GTSNPN and CDR2 SVGIG (reference sequence). CDR3 length: 14 amino acids. DNA of the CDR3: TGTGCCTGGAGTGCGTCAGCGGGAGGGGGGGTCCAGTTCTTC. Translating it yields CAWSASAGGGVQFF.

This clonotype was picked up many times. The J gene is TRBJ2-1, the V gene TRBV11-2; no clear D gene. Germline V CDR1 and CDR2: SGHAT, FQNNGV. V lost 0 bases to trimming and J lost 6 bases, with 6 bases between them. The CDR3 covers 13 residues. CDR3 in DNA: TGTGCCAGCAGCTTAGATGTTTTCAATGAGCAGTTCTTC. It codes for CASSLDVFNEQFF.

This clonotype came up many times. The chain couples TRBV28 to TRBJ1-1; tentative D call: TRBD1 (5 bases). The CDR3 has 13 residues. CDR1 is MDHEN and CDR2 is SYDVKM in the germline V gene. With 11 bases removed from V and 0 bases from J, the gap between germline ends came to 13 bases. CDR3 sequence: CAAGGAVNTEAFF. CDR3 bases: TGTGCCGCCGGCGGGGCGGTGAACACTGAAGCTTTCTTT.

The chain couples TRBV18 to TRBJ1-1; the D is unclear. This CDR3 spans 14 amino acids. Germline V gives CDR1 KGHSH, CDR2 LQKENI. V was cut by 0 bases and J by 2 bases, with 7 bases left in between. The CDR3 sequence is CASSPPMRNTEAFF. CDR3 sequence (DNA): TGTGCCAGCTCACCACCAATGAGAAACACTGAAGCTTTCTTT.

At least ten counts were recorded for this clonotype. The CDR3 DNA reads as TGTGCCAGCAAACTAATAGCGGGAGTTGGGCACAATGAGCAGTTCTTC. It is translated as CASKLIAGVGHNEQFF. The chain recombines TRBV27 with TRBJ2-1; TRBD2 matches at 9 bases. The CDR3 contains 16 residues. The junction had 12 bases not matched to a gene; V was cut back by 7 bases and J by 5 bases. Per the germline V gene, CDR1 is MNHEY and CDR2 is SMNVEV (reference sequence).

This clonotype was seen a few times. The chain has TRBV5-1 and TRBJ2-2, with 9 bases fitting TRBD2. The germline V gene encodes CDR1 SGHRS and CDR2 YFSETQ. The CDR3 spans 15 residues. The junction had 6 bases not matched to a gene; V was cut back by 3 bases and J by 6 bases. The CDR3 spells CASSSSGTSPGELFF. The CDR3 DNA sequence: TGCGCCAGCAGCTCTTCCGGGACTAGCCCCGGGGAGCTGTTTTTT.

This clonotype was counted many times. The chain has TRBV7-8 and TRBJ1-6; TRBD1 is a possible D gene (6 bases). CDR1 and CDR2 (germline): SGHVS, FQNEAQ. The CDR3 length is 15 residues. V lost 1 base and J lost 7, with 11 bases in between. The CDR3 DNA sequence: TGTGCCAGCAGCTTAGACCAGGGGCGGAATTCACCCCTCCACTTT. Its translation: CASSLDQGRNSPLHF. Combining the CDR3 with reference TRBV7-8 and TRBJ1-6 gives the whole variable domain GAGVSQSPRYKVAKRGQDVALRCDPISGHVSLFWYQQALGQGPEFLTYFQNEAQLDKSGLPSDRFFAERPEGSVSTLKIQRTQQEDSAVYLCASSLDQGRNSPLHFGNGTRLTVT.

This clonotype was detected many times. This chain joins TRBV28 and TRBJ2-3; 10 bases agree with TRBD2. V trimming: 5 bases; J trimming: 4 bases; junction bases outside the gene matches: 6. In germline, CDR1 is MDHEN, CDR2 SYDVKM. This CDR3 is built from 15 residues. The CDR3 loop reads CASSGRGLAADTQYF. The CDR3 nucleotides are TGTGCCAGCAGTGGTAGAGGACTAGCGGCAGATACGCAGTATTTT.

This clonotype was picked up a small number of times. The rearrangement uses TRBV20-1 and TRBJ1-4; maybe TRBD1 (5 bases). The CDR3 extends over 13 amino acids. Germline CDR1 reads DFQATT; CDR2 reads SNEGSKA (reference sequence). Trimming shortened V by 6 bases and J by 8 bases, and 16 bases separated the two germline ends. The CDR3 region has the DNA TGCAGTGCGCCGGGGGTGCCTTTAGAAAAACTGTTTTTT. Translating it yields CSAPGVPLEKLFF.

In its sample, this clonotype was seen a few times. A junction boundary mismatches the germline segment, possibly from a read error. The chain employs TRBV12-3 or TRBV12-4 and TRBJ2-6; D remains ambiguous. This CDR3 comprises 15 residues. CDR3 sequence reads: CASSLAEGPANVPTF. CDR3 nucleotide sequence: TGTGCCAGCAGTTTAGCGGAAGGGCCCGCCAACGTCCCGACTTTC.